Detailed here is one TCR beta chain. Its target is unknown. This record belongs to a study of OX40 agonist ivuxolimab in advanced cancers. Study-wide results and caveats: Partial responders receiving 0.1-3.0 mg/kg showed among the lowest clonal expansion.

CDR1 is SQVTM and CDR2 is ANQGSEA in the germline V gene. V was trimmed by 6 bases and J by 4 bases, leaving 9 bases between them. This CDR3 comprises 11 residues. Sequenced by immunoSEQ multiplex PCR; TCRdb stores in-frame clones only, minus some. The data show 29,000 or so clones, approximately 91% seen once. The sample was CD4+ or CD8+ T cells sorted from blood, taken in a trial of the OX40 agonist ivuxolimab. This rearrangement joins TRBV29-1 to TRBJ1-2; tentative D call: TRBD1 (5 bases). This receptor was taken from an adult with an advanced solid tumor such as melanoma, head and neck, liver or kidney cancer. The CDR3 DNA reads TGCAGCGTCCCCCAGGGCTATGGCTACACCTTC. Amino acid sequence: CSVPQGYGYTF.